A selection of T cell receptor beta chains follows, all from one sample in a study of post-analysis software for immune sequencing data. Using its own MiXCR run on the PCR reads, TCRdb lists one record per CDR3 protein. The sample contains 800,000 to 950,000 distinct CDR3 sequences, approximately 57% of which appear only once. Sequencing was done on a sample of blood. The receptors were gathered from a girl between 5 and 17 years old with multiple sclerosis. The CDR3 runs from the conserved cysteine through the conserved F or W. Each record gives: V gene, D gene, CDR3 protein. The D gene is left open where the match is weak.

TRBV6-4	NA	CASSDSPEYNEQYF
TRBV7-9	NA	CASSKPGSLGVDEQFF
TRBV24-1	TRBD2	CATSDRTSGSTDTQYF
TRBV12-3/TRBV12-4	NA	CASSPNDGSSYNEQFF
TRBV5-1	TRBD2	CASSLGTSGRATYNEQFF
TRBV20-1	TRBD2	CSAPRAGGPETQYF
TRBV9	NA	CVSSVSGAGSTDTQYF
TRBV30	TRBD1	CAWGQGLGTEAFF
TRBV12-3/TRBV12-4	NA	CASTHNPYEQYF
TRBV28	NA	CASSLNPARGYTF
TRBV29-1	TRBD1	CSVYGTGNYGYTF
TRBV5-6	TRBD1	CASSGRIGTGETQYF
TRBV27	NA	CASSFTTGYEQYF
TRBV7-3	TRBD2	CASSPQRESDEQYF
TRBV2	TRBD1	CASSRTGNNEQFF
TRBV6-6	NA	CASSLQPGPMVFEQYF
TRBV5-8	NA	CASSFRPGNTEAFF
TRBV6-1	TRBD1	CASRPYRGRVNQPQHF
TRBV5-1	NA	CASRASGAYYEQYF
TRBV30	NA	CAWSVSVSEAFF
TRBV7-3	TRBD1	CASSLQGTGANEQFF
TRBV7-9	NA	CASSLAGDSKGNEQFF
TRBV14	NA	CASSPDLNYGYTF
TRBV7-7	NA	CASSLELAGGEQFF
TRBV18	TRBD2	CASSPRLAGSPNQETQYF
TRBV4-2	TRBD1	CASSQDGTGNSPLHF
TRBV7-2	NA	CASSLVRGGGETQYF
TRBV2	NA	CASRAPSSYEQYF
TRBV29-1	TRBD2	CSPLSGGKPFF
TRBV20-1	NA	CSGPADNEQFF
TRBV2	NA	CASSDRQSSNQPQHF
TRBV7-9	TRBD1	CASSLVGTASYEQYF
TRBV6-5	TRBD1	CASLRDRESYEQYF
TRBV5-1	NA	CASSLGNKYEQYF
TRBV27	NA	CASSLSWGDTQYF
TRBV7-8	TRBD2	CASSPQLAGKETQYF
TRBV12-3/TRBV12-4	TRBD2	CASSRLAGGPGNEQFF
TRBV20-1	NA	CSAPPKGPNYGYTF
TRBV7-7	TRBD2	CASSPSGRPDTQYF
TRBV29-1	TRBD1	CSAGQASSGSYGYTF
TRBV12-3/TRBV12-4	NA	CASSAGGPPPYEQYF
TRBV29-1	NA	CSVVIGVDEQYF
TRBV27	NA	CASSLIGRGGNSPLHF
TRBV29-1	NA	CSVRLGNYGYTF
TRBV7-9	TRBD1	CASSLGAGTGAKDEAFF
TRBV4-1	TRBD2	CASSHRLAGGHEQYF
TRBV12-3/TRBV12-4	NA	CASGQSSSYEQYF
TRBV7-9	NA	CASSLAHGKGDQNGYTF
TRBV20-1	NA	CSARDRTIKETQYF
TRBV15	NA	CATSRAPGRGNIQYF
TRBV10-3	NA	CATRASTGWNGYTF
TRBV19	NA	CASSIGGTSGEQYF
TRBV5-1	TRBD2	CASSEGLFEQFF